The clone carrying this T cell receptor beta chain was found a few times. The antigen remains undetermined. A 5'RACE reaction primed in the constant segment made cDNA libraries of TCR alpha and TCR beta, and these carried sample barcodes and UMIs. A single record per CDR3 protein comes from TCRdb applying MiXCR to the 5' RACE reads. Of 150,000 to 200,000 distinct CDR3 sequences in the sample, roughly 17% were seen once. The record originates from a study of T-cell memory formation after mild COVID-19. Overall study: The two donors had largely donor-specific TCR clusters. Findings and caveats of the study: CD4+ contracting clones were found mainly in CM and EM, and CD8+ ones in EMRA.

Trimming stripped 4 bases from V and 2 bases from J, with 17 bases between. This CDR3 is built from 15 residues. Germline assignment: CDR1 SQVTM and CDR2 ANQGSEA. The chain joins TRBV29-1 to TRBJ1-2; a weak D match, TRBD1 (6 bases). The TCR was taken from an adult woman who had mild COVID-19 (a few samples of this study predate the infection). Cell type and time point are not known. Material: PBMCs or a T cell subset sorted from them (not recorded which). CDR3 sequence: CSVGGAEPSNYGYTF. CDR3 nucleotides: TGCAGCGTTGGGGGGGCAGAACCCTCAAACTATGGCTACACCTTC.